These 23 T cell receptor beta chains share one sample of origin, sequenced in a study of response to subunit inactivated influenza vaccine. TCRdb redid the calling of the RT-PCR reads with MiXCR, one entry per CDR3 protein. Of 500,000 to 600,000 distinct CDR3 sequences in the sample, 12% to 15% were seen once. Source: PBMCs from blood, taken approximately 13 days after vaccination. The receptors were sampled from a man in his forties or fifties who received an inactivated influenza vaccine.

This clonotype was detected a few times. The chain recombines TRBV4-1 with TRBJ2-5; 8 bases align to TRBD2. The CDR3 loop spans 16 amino acids. Germline CDR1 and CDR2: MGHRA and YSYEKL. Germline trimming cut 8 bases from V and 5 bases from J; bases unmatched to any gene: 16. The CDR3 DNA sequence: TGCGCCAGCTCGGCAGCGGGAGCGGTGCCCCAGGAGACCCAGTACTTC. This translates into CASSAAGAVPQETQYF.

In this sample, this clonotype turned up a few times. As DNA, the CDR3 is TGTGCCAGCAGCTCGGGACTAGCGGGGGCCCAGGGTACGCAGTATTTT. Amino acid sequence: CASSSGLAGAQGTQYF. The J gene is TRBJ2-3, the V gene TRBV7-2; 14 positions agree with TRBD2. This CDR3 has 16 amino acids. Losses at the gene ends were 4 bases for V and 8 bases for J; bases not matched to a gene: 8. Germline V gives CDR1 SGHTA, CDR2 FQGNSA. The entire variable domain, with the rest obtained from reference TRBV7-2 and TRBJ2-3, is as follows: GAGVSQSPSNKVTEKGKDVELRCDPISGHTALYWYRQSLGQGLEFLIYFQGNSAPDKSGLPSDRFSAERTGGSVSTLTIQRTQQEDSAVYLCASSSGLAGAQGTQYFGPGTRLTVL.

This clonotype was observed a few times. The J gene is TRBJ2-1, the V gene TRBV3-1; 8 bases line up with TRBD1. The CDR3 runs 14 residues. V shed 4 bases, J shed 6 bases, and the junction held 5 bases outside the gene matches. Germline loops: CDR1 LGHDT, CDR2 YNNKEL (reference sequence). The CDR3 is CASSLTGGPNEQFF. The CDR3 DNA follows: TGTGCCAGCAGCCTCACAGGGGGGCCCAATGAGCAGTTCTTC.

This clonotype was recorded many times. The rearrangement uses TRBV29-1 and TRBJ2-7; D uncertain. CDR1 is SQVTM and CDR2 is ANQGSEA in the germline V gene. The CDR3 is 14 residues long. V shed 6 bases and J shed 0 bases, with 15 bases lying between them. This chain's CDR3 is CSVAPAANSYEQYF. CDR3 nucleotides: TGCAGCGTGGCCCCGGCAGCCAACTCCTACGAGCAGTACTTC.

This clonotype was seen only a few times. This sequence joins TRBV9 and TRBJ2-2, with TRBD2 identical over 7 bases. The germline gives CDR1 SGDLS, CDR2 YYNGEE. With V trimmed by 0 bases and J by 6 bases, 5 bases remained unmatched. The CDR3 is made up of 15 amino acids. CDR3 bases: TGTGCCAGCAGCGTAGAGCAGGGAGGGTCCGGGGAGCTGTTTTTT. Translating gives CASSVEQGGSGELFF.

The genes are TRBV5-1 and TRBJ2-2; 7 bases line up with TRBD2. The germline CDR1 and CDR2 sequences are SGHRS and YFSETQ. V lost 4 bases and J lost 4; bases outside the gene matches: 7. The CDR3 sequence is 15 residues long. The CDR3 spells CASSGLASGTGELFF. In DNA, the CDR3 is TGCGCCAGCAGCGGGTTAGCTAGCGGCACCGGGGAGCTGTTTTTT.

The chain has TRBV7-8 and TRBJ2-4, with D possibly matching TRBD1 (6 bases). With 4 bases removed from V and 2 bases from J, the gap between germline ends came to 18 bases. The CDR3 loop spans 17 amino acids. Germline values: CDR1 SGHVS, CDR2 FQNEAQ. CDR3 DNA sequence: TGTGCCAGCAGCTCGTTTGGGGGCACTGAGACCAAAAACATTCAGTACTTC. As protein: CASSSFGGTETKNIQYF.

This clonotype was seen a handful of times. The chain recombines TRBV20-1 with TRBJ2-1; the D call may be TRBD1 or TRBD2 (5 bases each). The CDR3 contains 15 residues. V was clipped by 5 bases and J by 4 bases, with 18 bases between them. Germline lookup yields CDR1 DFQATT and CDR2 SNEGSKA (reference sequence). This CDR3 reads CSAPRPGPAYNEQFF. Written as DNA, the CDR3 is TGCAGTGCTCCCCGCCCGGGACCCGCGTACAATGAGCAGTTCTTC.

This clonotype has just a few counts. The gene calls are TRBV10-3 and TRBJ2-2, with D uncertain. Germline loops: CDR1 ENHRY, CDR2 SYGVKD. The CDR3 has 16 amino acids. Between the trimmed V and J ends, which lost 0 bases and 2 bases, there was a span of 10 bases. CDR3 residues: CAISESVQINTGELFF. The DNA for the CDR3 is TGTGCCATCAGTGAGTCTGTGCAGATTAACACCGGGGAGCTGTTTTTT.

This clonotype has at least ten counts. V and J are TRBV29-1 and TRBJ1-1; 8 positions match TRBD1. V lost 7 bases and J lost 5; bases outside the gene matches: 6. CDR1 SQVTM and CDR2 ANQGSEA come from the germline V gene. The CDR3 contains 12 residues. The CDR3 reads CSASQGVTEAFF. The CDR3 DNA is TGCAGCGCCTCACAGGGGGTTACTGAAGCTTTCTTT.

There are a few counts of this clonotype. The V gene is TRBV14, the J gene TRBJ2-3; weak D call: TRBD2 (5 bases). Between the trimmed V and J ends, which lost 4 bases and 2 bases, there was a span of 7 bases. Germline V CDR1 and CDR2: SGHDN, FVKESK. The CDR3 runs 13 residues. This CDR3 reads CASSPRDTDTQYF. Written as DNA, the CDR3 is TGTGCCAGCAGCCCCCGGGACACAGATACGCAGTATTTT.

This chain uses TRBV12-3 or TRBV12-4 with TRBJ2-2; 8 nucleotides match TRBD2. With 6 bases clipped from V and 8 bases from J, the junction kept 5 bases outside the gene matches. The CDR3 covers 13 residues. The CDR3 spells CASSLRGGGELFF. The CDR3 region has the DNA TGTGCCAGCAGCCTACGGGGGGGAGGGGAGCTGTTTTTT.

The rearrangement joins TRBV7-2 to TRBJ2-5; 10 nucleotides agree with TRBD2. CDR1 is SGHTA and CDR2 is FQGNSA in the germline V gene. V trimming: 1 base; J trimming: 6 bases; junction bases outside the gene matches: 5. This CDR3 is 15 amino acids long. DNA of the CDR3: TGTGCCAGCAGCTTAGGGACTAGCGGTATGAAGACCCAGTACTTC. Its translation: CASSLGTSGMKTQYF. The full variable domain, with the rest looked up from reference TRBV7-2 and TRBJ2-5, is GAGVSQSPSNKVTEKGKDVELRCDPISGHTALYWYRQSLGQGLEFLIYFQGNSAPDKSGLPSDRFSAERTGGSVSTLTIQRTQQEDSAVYLCASSLGTSGMKTQYFGPGTRLLVL.

The rearrangement links TRBV29-1 to TRBJ2-5; the match to TRBD2 covers 8 bases. Trimming at V came to 4 bases and at J to 5 bases, leaving 6 bases not matched to a gene. CDR3 length equals 13 residues. CDR1 is SQVTM, CDR2 ANQGSEA, per germline. Here the CDR3 reads CSVAPGGKETQYF. CDR3 nucleotides: TGCAGCGTTGCGCCGGGAGGGAAGGAGACCCAGTACTTC.

The CDR3 loop reads CASSRRTGTGVGHEQFF. For the CDR3, the DNA is TGTGCCAGCAGCCGCAGAACTGGGACCGGAGTAGGACACGAGCAGTTCTTC. The rearrangement joins TRBV3-1 to TRBJ2-1, with D possibly being TRBD1 or TRBD2 (5 bases each). The CDR3 runs 17 residues. Germline V CDR1 and CDR2: LGHDT, YNNKEL (reference sequence). V shed 4 bases and J shed 10 bases, with 26 bases lying between them.

V usage is TRBV6-5 and J usage is TRBJ2-5; TRBD2 aligns across 9 bases. CDR1 and CDR2 from the germline V gene are MNHEY and SVGAGI. Unmatched junction bases numbered 5, after V lost 2 bases and J lost 4 bases. The CDR3 runs 15 residues. CDR3 amino acids: CASSYGAGGIETQYF. CDR3 DNA sequence: TGTGCCAGCAGTTACGGAGCGGGGGGTATAGAGACCCAGTACTTC.

The chain combines TRBV2 with TRBJ2-3, with D perhaps assigned TRBD1 or TRBD2 (5 bases each). This CDR3 region has 16 residues. V was cut by 6 bases and J by 5 bases, with 21 bases left in between. In germline, CDR1 is SNHLY, CDR2 FYNNEI. The CDR3 spells CASSDWDPRKEDTQYF. Here the CDR3 DNA reads TGTGCCAGCAGCGACTGGGACCCAAGGAAAGAAGATACGCAGTATTTT. Looking up the rest from reference TRBV2 and TRBJ2-3 gives the full variable domain: EPEVTQTPSHQVTQMGQEVILRCVPISNHLYFYWYRQILGQKVEFLVSFYNNEISEKSEIFDDQFSVERPDGSNFTLKIRSTKLEDSAMYFCASSDWDPRKEDTQYFGPGTRLTVL.

The chain links TRBV5-1 to TRBJ2-1; D might be TRBD1 (6 bases). V was pared by 0 bases and J by 5 bases, with 12 bases between. CDR1 and CDR2 from the germline V gene are SGHRS and YFSETQ. The CDR3 spans 15 residues. The DNA for the CDR3 is TGCGCCAGCAGCTTGGTTGTGGACAGTAACAATGAGCAGTTCTTC. It is translated as CASSLVVDSNNEQFF. The whole variable domain, filled in from reference TRBV5-1 and TRBJ2-1, reads KAGVTQTPRYLIKTRGQQVTLSCSPISGHRSVSWYQQTPGQGLQFLFEYFSETQRNKGNFPGRFSGRQFSNSRSEMNVSTLELGDSALYLCASSLVVDSNNEQFFGPGTRLTVL.

The V and J genes are TRBV6-2 or TRBV6-3 and TRBJ2-2, with D perhaps assigned TRBD1 or TRBD2 (5 bases each). Germline V gene data show CDR1 as MNHEY and CDR2 as SVGEGT. The V and J ends lost 2 bases and 2 bases respectively, with 15 bases between them. The CDR3 has 17 residues. CDR3 amino acids: CASSYASPGPNTGELFF. The CDR3, as DNA: TGTGCCAGCAGTTACGCTTCCCCGGGGCCAAACACCGGGGAGCTGTTTTTT.

This chain uses TRBV5-6 with TRBJ1-1; TRBD1 matches 7 bases. The germline gives CDR1 SGHDT, CDR2 YYEEEE. Unmatched junction bases numbered 5, after V lost 0 bases and J lost 0 bases. The CDR3 extends over 16 amino acids. This CDR3 reads CASSLGQGTMNTEAFF. CDR3 nucleotides: TGTGCCAGCAGCTTGGGACAGGGCACAATGAACACTGAAGCTTTCTTT. Together with reference TRBV5-6 and TRBJ1-1, the CDR3 gives the full variable domain: DAGVTQSPTHLIKTRGQQVTLRCSPKSGHDTVSWYQQALGQGPQFIFQYYEEEERQRGNFPDRFSGHQFPNYSSELNVNALLLGDSALYLCASSLGQGTMNTEAFFGQGTRLTVV.

Ten or more counts support this clonotype. V is TRBV20-1 and J is TRBJ2-7; D gene ambiguous. V was shortened by 5 bases and J by 5 bases, with 10 bases between the two germline ends. Germline CDR1 and CDR2: DFQATT and SNEGSKA (reference sequence). This CDR3 has 11 residues. The CDR3 sequence is CSAEKANEQYF. The CDR3 nucleotides are TGCAGTGCTGAGAAGGCCAACGAGCAGTACTTC.

This clonotype was observed a handful of times. The rearrangement links TRBV21-1 to TRBJ2-3; TRBD1, the table's D call, was not compared with the DNA. TRBV21-1 has pseudogene status. The CDR3 is 14 residues long. CDR3 region: CASSNGQSTDTQYF. DNA of the CDR3: TGTGCCAGCAGCAATGGACAGAGCACAGATACGCAGTATTTT.

The CDR3 sequence is CASSEGPYGYTF. For the CDR3, the DNA is TGTGCCAGCAGCGAGGGACCTTATGGCTACACCTTC. V usage is TRBV9 and J usage is TRBJ1-2; tentatively, D is TRBD1 (5 bases). The CDR3 spans 12 residues. Germline V gene sequence: CDR1 SGDLS, CDR2 YYNGEE. Trimming pared 3 bases from V and 5 bases from J, leaving 8 bases between.